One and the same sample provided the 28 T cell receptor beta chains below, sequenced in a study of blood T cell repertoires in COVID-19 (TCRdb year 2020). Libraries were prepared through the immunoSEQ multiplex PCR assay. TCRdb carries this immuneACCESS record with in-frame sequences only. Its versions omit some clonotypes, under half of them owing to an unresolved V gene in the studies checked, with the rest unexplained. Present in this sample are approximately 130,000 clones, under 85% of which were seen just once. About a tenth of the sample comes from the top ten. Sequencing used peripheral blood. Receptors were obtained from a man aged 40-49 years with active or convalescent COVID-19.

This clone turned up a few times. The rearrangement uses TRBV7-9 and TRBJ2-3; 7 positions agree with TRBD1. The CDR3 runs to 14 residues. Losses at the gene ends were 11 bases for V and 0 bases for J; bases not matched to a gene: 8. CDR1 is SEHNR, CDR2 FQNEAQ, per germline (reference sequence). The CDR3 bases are TGTGCCTCGCCCCGACAGGGCAGCACAGATACGCAGTATTTT. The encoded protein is CASPRQGSTDTQYF. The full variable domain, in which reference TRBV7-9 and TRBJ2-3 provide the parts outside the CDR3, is DTGVSQNPRHKITKRGQNVTFRCDPISEHNRLYWYRQTLGQGPEFLTYFQNEAQLEKSRLLSDRFSAERPKGSFSTLEIQRTEQGDSAMYLCASPRQGSTDTQYFGPGTRLTVL.

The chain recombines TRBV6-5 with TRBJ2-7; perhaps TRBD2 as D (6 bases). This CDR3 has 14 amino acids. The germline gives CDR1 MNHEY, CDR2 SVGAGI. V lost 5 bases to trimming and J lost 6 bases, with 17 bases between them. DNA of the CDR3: TGTGCCAGCAGTCTCCCCGGGGAGGTCGGCGAGCAGTACTTC. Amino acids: CASSLPGEVGEQYF.

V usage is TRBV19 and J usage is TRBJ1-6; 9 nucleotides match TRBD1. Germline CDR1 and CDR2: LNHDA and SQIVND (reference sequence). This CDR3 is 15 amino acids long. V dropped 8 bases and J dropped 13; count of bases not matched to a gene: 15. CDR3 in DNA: TGTGCCAGTGGGGAGCGTGGGACAGGGCCCCTCCCCCTCCACTTT. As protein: CASGERGTGPLPLHF.

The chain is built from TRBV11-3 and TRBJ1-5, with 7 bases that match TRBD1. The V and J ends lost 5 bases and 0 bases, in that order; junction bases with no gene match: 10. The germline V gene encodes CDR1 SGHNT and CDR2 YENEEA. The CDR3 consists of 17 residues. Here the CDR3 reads CASSPGQVLDSNQPQHF. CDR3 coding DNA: TGTGCCAGCAGCCCAGGACAGGTGCTAGATAGCAATCAGCCCCAGCATTTT.

The CDR3: CASSRPMTGDNSPLHF. CDR3 coding DNA: TGTGCCAGTAGCCGACCGATGACAGGGGATAATTCACCCCTCCACTTT. The chain carries TRBV19 and TRBJ1-6; TRBD1 matches at 8 bases. Per germline, CDR1 LNHDA and CDR2 SQIVND (reference sequence). The CDR3 spans 16 residues. With V trimmed by 6 bases and J by 5 bases, 9 bases remained unmatched.

The CDR3 loop is CATQAYNEQFF. CDR3 nucleotides: TGTGCCACCCAGGCCTACAATGAGCAGTTCTTC. The chain has TRBV24-1 and TRBJ2-1; no definite D call. Deletions cut 9 bases from V and 2 bases from J, with 4 bases between. Germline CDR1 KGHDR, CDR2 SFDVKD. The CDR3 is 11 residues long.

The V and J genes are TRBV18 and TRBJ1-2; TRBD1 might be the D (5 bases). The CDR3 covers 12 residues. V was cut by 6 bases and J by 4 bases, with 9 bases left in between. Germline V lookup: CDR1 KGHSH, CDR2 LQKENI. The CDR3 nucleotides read TGTGCCAGCTCTCTCGACAGCTATGGCTACACCTTC. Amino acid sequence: CASSLDSYGYTF.

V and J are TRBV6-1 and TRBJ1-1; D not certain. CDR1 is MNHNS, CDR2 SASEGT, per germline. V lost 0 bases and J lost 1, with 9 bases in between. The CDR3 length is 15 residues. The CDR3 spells CASSEAAGRNTEAFF. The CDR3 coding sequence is TGTGCCAGCAGTGAAGCGGCGGGCAGGAACACTGAAGCTTTCTTT.

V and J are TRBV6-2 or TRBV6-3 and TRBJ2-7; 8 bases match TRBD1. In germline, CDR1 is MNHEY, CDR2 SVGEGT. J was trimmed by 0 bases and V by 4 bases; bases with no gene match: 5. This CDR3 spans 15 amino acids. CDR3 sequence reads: CASSSGQGFSYEQYF. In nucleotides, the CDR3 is TGTGCCAGCAGTTCCGGACAGGGATTCTCCTACGAGCAGTACTTC.

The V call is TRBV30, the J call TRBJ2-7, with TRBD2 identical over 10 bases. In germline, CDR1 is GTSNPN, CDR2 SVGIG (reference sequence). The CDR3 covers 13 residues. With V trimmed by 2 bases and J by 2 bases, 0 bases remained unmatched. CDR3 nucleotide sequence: TGTGCCTGGAGTAGCGGGGGGGCCTACGAGCAGTACTTC. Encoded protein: CAWSSGGAYEQYF.

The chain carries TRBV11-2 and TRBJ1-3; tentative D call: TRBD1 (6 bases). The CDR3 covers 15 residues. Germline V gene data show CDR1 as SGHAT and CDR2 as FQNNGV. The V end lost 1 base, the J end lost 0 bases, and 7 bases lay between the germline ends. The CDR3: CASSLGGHSGNTIYF. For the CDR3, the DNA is TGTGCCAGCAGCTTAGGGGGGCACTCTGGAAACACCATATATTTT.

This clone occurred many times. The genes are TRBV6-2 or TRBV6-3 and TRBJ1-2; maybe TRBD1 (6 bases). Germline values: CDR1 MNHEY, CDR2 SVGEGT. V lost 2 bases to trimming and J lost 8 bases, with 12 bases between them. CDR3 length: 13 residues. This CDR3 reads CASSYTGIGGYTF. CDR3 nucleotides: TGTGCCAGCAGTTACACAGGGATCGGCGGCTACACCTTC.

This CDR3 reads CASSPQGQGESYGYTF. For the CDR3, the DNA is TGTGCCAGCAGCCCGCAGGGACAGGGGGAGAGTTATGGCTACACCTTC. The J gene is TRBJ1-2, the V gene TRBV5-6; 11 nucleotides line up with TRBD1. The germline CDR1 and CDR2 sequences are SGHDT and YYEEEE. The ends lost 4 bases at V and 5 bases at J; junction bases unmatched: 10. This CDR3 is 16 amino acids long.

CDR3 bases: TGTGCCAGCCGCGGGGGGAGCACAGATACGCAGTATTTT. This translates into CASRGGSTDTQYF. The rearrangement links TRBV7-3 to TRBJ2-3; 8 bases fit TRBD2. The CDR3 is made up of 13 amino acids. V trimming: 8 bases; J trimming: 0 bases; junction bases outside the gene matches: 1. Germline V CDR1 and CDR2: SGHTA, FQGTGA.

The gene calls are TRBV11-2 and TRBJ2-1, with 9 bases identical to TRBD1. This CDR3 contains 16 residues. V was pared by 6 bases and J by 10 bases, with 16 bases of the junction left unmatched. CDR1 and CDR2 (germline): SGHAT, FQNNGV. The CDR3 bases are TGTGCCAGCAGTTTAAACCGGGACAGGGAGCCAGTGGAGCAGTTCTTC. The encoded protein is CASSLNRDREPVEQFF.

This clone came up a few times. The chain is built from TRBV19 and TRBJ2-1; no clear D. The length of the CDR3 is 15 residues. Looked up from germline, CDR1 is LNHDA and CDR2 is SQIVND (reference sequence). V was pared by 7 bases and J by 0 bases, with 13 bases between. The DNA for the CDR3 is TGTGCCAGTAACTCGGGTTCCACCTCCTACAATGAGCAGTTCTTC. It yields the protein CASNSGSTSYNEQFF.

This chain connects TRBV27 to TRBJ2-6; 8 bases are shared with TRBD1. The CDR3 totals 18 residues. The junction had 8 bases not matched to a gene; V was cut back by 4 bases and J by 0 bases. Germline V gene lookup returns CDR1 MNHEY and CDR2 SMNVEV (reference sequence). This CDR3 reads CASSSTGGALSGANVLTF. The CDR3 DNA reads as TGTGCCAGCAGTTCCACAGGGGGTGCCCTCTCTGGGGCCAACGTCCTGACTTTC. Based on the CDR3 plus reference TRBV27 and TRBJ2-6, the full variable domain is EAQVTQNPRYLITVTGKKLTVTCSQNMNHEYMSWYRQDPGLGLRQIYYSMNVEVTDKGDVPEGYKVSRKEKRNFPLILESPSPNQTSLYFCASSSTGGALSGANVLTFGAGSRLTVL.

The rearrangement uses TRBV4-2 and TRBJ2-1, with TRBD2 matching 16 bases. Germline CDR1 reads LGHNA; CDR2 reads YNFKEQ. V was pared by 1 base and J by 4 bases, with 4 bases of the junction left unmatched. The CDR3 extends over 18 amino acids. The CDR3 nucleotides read TGTGCCAGCAGCCAAGCCCCGGGACTAGCGGGGGGGTACAATGAGCAGTTCTTC. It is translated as CASSQAPGLAGGYNEQFF.

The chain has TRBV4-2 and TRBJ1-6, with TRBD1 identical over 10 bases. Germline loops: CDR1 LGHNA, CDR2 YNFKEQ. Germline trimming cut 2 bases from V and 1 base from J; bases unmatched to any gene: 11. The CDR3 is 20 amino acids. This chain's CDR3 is CASSQLGTGTGVSYNSPLHF. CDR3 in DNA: TGTGCCAGCAGCCAACTAGGAACCGGGACAGGGGTATCCTATAATTCACCCCTCCACTTT.

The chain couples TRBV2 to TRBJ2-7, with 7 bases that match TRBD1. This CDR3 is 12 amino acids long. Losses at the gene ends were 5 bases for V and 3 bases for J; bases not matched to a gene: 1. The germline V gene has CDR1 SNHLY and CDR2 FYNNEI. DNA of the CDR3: TGTGCCAGCAGTCGGGACAGCTACGAGCAGTACTTC. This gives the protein CASSRDSYEQYF.

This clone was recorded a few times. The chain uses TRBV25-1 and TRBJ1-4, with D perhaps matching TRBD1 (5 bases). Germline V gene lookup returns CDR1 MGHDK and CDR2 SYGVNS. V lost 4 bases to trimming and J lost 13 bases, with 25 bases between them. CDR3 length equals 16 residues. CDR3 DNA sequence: TGTGCCAGCAGTGCGGTTGGGGGAGGGCCGGATCGGGGACTGTTTTTT. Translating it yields CASSAVGGGPDRGLFF. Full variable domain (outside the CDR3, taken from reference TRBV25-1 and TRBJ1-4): EADIYQTPRYLVIGTGKKITLECSQTMGHDKMYWYQQDPGMELHLIHYSYGVNSTEKGDLSSESTVSRIRTEHFPLTLESARPSHTSQYLCASSAVGGGPDRGLFFGSGTQLSVL.

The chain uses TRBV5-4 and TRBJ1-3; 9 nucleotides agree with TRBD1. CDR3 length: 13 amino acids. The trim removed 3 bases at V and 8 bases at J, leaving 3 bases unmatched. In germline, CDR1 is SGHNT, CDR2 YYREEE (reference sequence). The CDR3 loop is CASSWGTGYTIYF. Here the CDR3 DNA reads TGTGCCAGCAGCTGGGGGACAGGGTACACCATATATTTT.

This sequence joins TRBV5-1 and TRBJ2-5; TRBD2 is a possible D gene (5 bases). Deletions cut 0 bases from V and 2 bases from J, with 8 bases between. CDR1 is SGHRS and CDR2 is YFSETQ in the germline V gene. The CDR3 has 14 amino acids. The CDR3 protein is CASSLGVAQETQYF. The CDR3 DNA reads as TGCGCCAGCAGCTTGGGGGTAGCGCAAGAGACCCAGTACTTC.

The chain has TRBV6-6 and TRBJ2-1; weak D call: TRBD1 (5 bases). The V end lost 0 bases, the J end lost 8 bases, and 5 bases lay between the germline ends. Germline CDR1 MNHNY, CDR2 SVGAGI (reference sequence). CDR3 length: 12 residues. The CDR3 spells CASSYSGDEQFF. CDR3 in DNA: TGTGCCAGCAGTTACTCAGGGGATGAGCAGTTCTTC.

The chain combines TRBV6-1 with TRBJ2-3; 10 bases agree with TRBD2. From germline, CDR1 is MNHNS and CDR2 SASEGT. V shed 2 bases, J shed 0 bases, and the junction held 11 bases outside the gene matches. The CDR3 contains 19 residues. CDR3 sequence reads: CASSELVAGGVTSTDTQYF. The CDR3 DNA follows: TGTGCCAGCAGTGAACTGGTAGCGGGGGGCGTTACTAGCACAGATACGCAGTATTTT.

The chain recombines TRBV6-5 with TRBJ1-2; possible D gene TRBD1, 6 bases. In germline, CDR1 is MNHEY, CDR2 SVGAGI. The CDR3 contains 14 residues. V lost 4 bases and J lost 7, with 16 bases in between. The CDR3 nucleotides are TGTGCCAGCAGTTTTCTACAGGGTTCTACTGGCTACACCTTC. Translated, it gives CASSFLQGSTGYTF.

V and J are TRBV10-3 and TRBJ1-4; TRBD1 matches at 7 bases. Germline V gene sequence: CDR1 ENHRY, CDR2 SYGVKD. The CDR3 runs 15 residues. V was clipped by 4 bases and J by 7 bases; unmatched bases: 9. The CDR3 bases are TGTGCCATCAGTGCAGAGACAGGGATGGGTGAAAAACTGTTTTTT. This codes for CAISAETGMGEKLFF.

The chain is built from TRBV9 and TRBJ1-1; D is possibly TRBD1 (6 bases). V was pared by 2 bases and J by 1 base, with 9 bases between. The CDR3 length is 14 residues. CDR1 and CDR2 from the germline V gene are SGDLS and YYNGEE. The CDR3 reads CASSVGHPNTEAFF. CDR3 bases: TGTGCCAGCAGCGTGGGACACCCGAACACTGAAGCTTTCTTT.